Only a few counts were recorded for the clone carrying this TCR beta chain. Its antigen is currently unknown. The entry originates in a study of post-analysis software for immune sequencing data. Overall study context: The courses of disease that were included comprised relapsing-remitting, secondary progressive and progressive-relapsing multiple sclerosis. Findings of the study overall: Strong same-batch co-clustering of samples appeared with F measure clustering. Four or five TRBV segments, including TRBV5-6, TRBV5-1 and TRBV20-1, were more frequent in patients than controls. Relative to controls, patients with multiple sclerosis showed significantly lower normalized Chao1 diversity.

cDNA libraries of TCR beta carried unique molecular identifiers. T cells numbering about 0.85 to 10 million gave rise to roughly 0.5 million cDNA molecules. TCRdb called the PCR reads again in MiXCR, with one record for every CDR3 protein. The sample comprises about 820,000 distinct CDR3 sequences, 53% of which are singletons, and approximately 4.5% rests with the top ten. Trimming cost V 1 base and J 3 bases; bases outside gene matches: 8. Germline lookup yields CDR1 DFQATT and CDR2 SNEGSKA (reference sequence). This CDR3 spans 16 amino acids. Material for sequencing was blood. This TCR was recovered from a girl between 10 and 17 years old with multiple sclerosis. This chain links TRBV20-1 with TRBJ1-4, with 7 bases identical to TRBD1. The DNA for the CDR3 is TGCAGTGCTAGAGCTTACAGGGGCGAGGCTAATGAAAAACTGTTTTTT. Its translation: CSARAYRGEANEKLFF.